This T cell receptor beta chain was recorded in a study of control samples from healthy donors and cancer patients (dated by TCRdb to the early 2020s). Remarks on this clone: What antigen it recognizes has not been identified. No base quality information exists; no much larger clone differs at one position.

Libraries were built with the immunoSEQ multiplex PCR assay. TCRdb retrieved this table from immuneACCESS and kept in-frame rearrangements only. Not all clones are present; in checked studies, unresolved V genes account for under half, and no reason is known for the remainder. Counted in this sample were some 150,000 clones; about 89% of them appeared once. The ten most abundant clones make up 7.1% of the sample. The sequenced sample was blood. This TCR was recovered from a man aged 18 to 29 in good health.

The DNA is as follows: TGTGCCAGCAGGGATGGGACTAGCGGCCAGGATGAGCAGTTCTTC. Translated, it reads CASRDGTSGQDEQFF. Here the chain combines TRBV28 and TRBJ2-1; 11 bases in the middle match TRBD2. From the germline V gene, CDR1 is MDHEN and CDR2 is SYDVKM. The germline V and J ends show losses of 6 bases and 8 bases respectively, and no gene match explains 9 bases of the junction. The CDR3 has 15 amino acids, counting the end cysteine and phenylalanine. The only DNA kept is the CDR3, 45 bases in frame from the first base.